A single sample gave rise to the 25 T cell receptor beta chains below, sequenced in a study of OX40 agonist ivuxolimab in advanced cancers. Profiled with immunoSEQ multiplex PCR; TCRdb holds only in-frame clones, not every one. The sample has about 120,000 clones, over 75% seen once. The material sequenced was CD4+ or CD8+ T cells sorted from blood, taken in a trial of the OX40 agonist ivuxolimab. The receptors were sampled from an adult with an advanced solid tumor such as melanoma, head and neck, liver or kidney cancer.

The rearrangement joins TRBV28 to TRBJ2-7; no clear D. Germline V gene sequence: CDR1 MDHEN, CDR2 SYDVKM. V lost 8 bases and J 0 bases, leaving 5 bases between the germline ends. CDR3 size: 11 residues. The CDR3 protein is CASVDSYEQYF. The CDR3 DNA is TGTGCCAGCGTGGACTCCTACGAGCAGTACTTC. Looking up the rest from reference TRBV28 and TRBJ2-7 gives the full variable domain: DVKVTQSSRYLVKRTGEKVFLECVQDMDHENMFWYRQDPGLGLRLIYFSYDVKMKEKGDIPEGYSVSREKKERFSLILESASTNQTSMYLCASVDSYEQYFGPGTRLTVT.

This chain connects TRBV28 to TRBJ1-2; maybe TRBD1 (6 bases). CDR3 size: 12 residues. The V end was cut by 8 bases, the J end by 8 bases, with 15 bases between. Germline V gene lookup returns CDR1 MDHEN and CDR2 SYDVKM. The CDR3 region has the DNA TGTGCCAGCGCGGGGGCAGGGCGGGGCTACACCTTC. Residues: CASAGAGRGYTF.

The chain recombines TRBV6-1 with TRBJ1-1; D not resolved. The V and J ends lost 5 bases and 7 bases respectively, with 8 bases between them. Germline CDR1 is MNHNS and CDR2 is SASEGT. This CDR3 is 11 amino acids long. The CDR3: CASSRRDEAFF. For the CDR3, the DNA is TGTGCCAGCAGTAGGCGGGATGAAGCTTTCTTT.

The DNA for the CDR3 is TGTGCCAGCAGCTTGGAGGGCGTCTCTGGAAACACCATATATTTT. Translating it yields CASSLEGVSGNTIYF. The chain recombines TRBV5-8 with TRBJ1-3; D call uncertain. Germline-derived CDR1 and CDR2 are SGHTS and YDEGEE. The CDR3 runs 15 residues. V lost 0 bases and J 0 bases, leaving 7 bases between the germline ends. The variable domain in full, with the rest retrieved from reference TRBV5-8 and TRBJ1-3, is EAGVTQSPTHLIKTRGQQATLRCSPISGHTSVYWYQQALGLGLQFLLWYDEGEERNRGNFPPRFSGRQFPNYSSELNVNALELEDSALYLCASSLEGVSGNTIYFGEGSWLTVV.

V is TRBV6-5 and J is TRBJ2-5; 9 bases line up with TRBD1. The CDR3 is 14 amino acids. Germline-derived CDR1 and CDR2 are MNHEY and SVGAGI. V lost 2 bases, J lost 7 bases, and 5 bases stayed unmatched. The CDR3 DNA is TGTGCCAGCAGTTACCCGGGACAGGGAAGGACCCAGTACTTC. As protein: CASSYPGQGRTQYF.

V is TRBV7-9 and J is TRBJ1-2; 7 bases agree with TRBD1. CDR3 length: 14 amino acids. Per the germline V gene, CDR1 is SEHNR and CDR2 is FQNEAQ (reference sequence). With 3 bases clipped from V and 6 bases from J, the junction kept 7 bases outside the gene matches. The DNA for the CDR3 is TGTGCCAGCAGCTTTCCGGACAGGTTTAATGGCTACACCTTC. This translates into CASSFPDRFNGYTF.

CDR3 region: CASSLEGGRGEQYF. The CDR3 DNA follows: TGTGCCAGCAGCTTGGAAGGGGGTCGGGGCGAGCAGTACTTC. V usage is TRBV5-4 and J usage is TRBJ2-7; TRBD1 might be the D (6 bases). Germline values: CDR1 SGHNT, CDR2 YYREEE (reference sequence). The V end was cut by 0 bases, the J end by 6 bases, with 13 bases between. This CDR3 has 14 residues.

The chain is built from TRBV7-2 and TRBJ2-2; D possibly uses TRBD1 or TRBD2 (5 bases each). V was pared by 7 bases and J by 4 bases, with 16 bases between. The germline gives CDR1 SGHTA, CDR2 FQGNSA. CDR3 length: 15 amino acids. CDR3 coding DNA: TGTGCCAGCATCCTCTGGGACGGAGTCACCGGGGAGCTGTTTTTT. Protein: CASILWDGVTGELFF.

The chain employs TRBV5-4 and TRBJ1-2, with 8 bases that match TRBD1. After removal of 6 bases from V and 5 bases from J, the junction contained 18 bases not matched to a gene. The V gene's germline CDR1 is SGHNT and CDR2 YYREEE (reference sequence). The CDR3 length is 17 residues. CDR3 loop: CASISGGGNTPIYGYTF. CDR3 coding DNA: TGTGCCAGCATCTCAGGGGGCGGGAATACTCCAATATATGGCTACACCTTC.

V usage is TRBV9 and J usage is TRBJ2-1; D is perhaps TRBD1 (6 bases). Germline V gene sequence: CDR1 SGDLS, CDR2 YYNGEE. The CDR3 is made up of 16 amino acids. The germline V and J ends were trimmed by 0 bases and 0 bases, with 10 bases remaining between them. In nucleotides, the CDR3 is TGTGCCAGCAGCGTAGCTACAGGGAGCTCCTACAATGAGCAGTTCTTC. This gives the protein CASSVATGSSYNEQFF.

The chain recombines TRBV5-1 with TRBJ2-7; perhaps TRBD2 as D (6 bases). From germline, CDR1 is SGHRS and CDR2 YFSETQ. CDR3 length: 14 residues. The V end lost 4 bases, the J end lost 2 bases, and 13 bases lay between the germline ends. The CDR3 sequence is CASSPGTGTYEQYF. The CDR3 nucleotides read TGCGCCAGCAGCCCCGGGACTGGGACCTACGAGCAGTACTTC.

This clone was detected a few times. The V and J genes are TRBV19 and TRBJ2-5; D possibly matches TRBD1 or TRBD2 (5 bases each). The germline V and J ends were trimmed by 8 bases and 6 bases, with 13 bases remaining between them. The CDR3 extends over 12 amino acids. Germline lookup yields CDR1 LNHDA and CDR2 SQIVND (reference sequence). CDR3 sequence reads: CASSAGTKTQYF. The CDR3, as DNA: TGTGCCAGTTCGGCAGGGACCAAGACCCAGTACTTC.

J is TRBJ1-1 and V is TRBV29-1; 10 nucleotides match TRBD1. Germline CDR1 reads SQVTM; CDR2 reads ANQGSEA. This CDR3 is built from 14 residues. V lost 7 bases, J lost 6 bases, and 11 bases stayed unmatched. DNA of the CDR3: TGCAGCGCCGTACCCGGGACAGGGGCCCCTGAAGCTTTCTTT. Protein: CSAVPGTGAPEAFF.

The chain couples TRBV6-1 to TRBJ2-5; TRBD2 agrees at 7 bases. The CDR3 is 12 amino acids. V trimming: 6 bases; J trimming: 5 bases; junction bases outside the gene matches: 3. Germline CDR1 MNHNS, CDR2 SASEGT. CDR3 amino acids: CASRGGVETQYF. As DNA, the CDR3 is TGTGCCAGCAGGGGAGGGGTGGAGACCCAGTACTTC.

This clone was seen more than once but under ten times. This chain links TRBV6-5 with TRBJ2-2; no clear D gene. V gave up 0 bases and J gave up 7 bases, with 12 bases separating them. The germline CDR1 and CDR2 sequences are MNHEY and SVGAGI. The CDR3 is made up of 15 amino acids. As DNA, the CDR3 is TGTGCCAGCAGTTACTCGACGTCGCGCGACGGGGAGCTGTTTTTT. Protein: CASSYSTSRDGELFF.

The CDR3 DNA sequence: TGCGCCAGCAGCTTGATGACTAGCGGGGTTTCAGATACGCAGTATTTT. Translating gives CASSLMTSGVSDTQYF. This chain links TRBV5-1 with TRBJ2-3, with 11 bases matching TRBD2. This CDR3 region has 16 residues. Germline trimming cut 1 base from V and 4 bases from J; bases unmatched to any gene: 5. Germline loops: CDR1 SGHRS, CDR2 YFSETQ.

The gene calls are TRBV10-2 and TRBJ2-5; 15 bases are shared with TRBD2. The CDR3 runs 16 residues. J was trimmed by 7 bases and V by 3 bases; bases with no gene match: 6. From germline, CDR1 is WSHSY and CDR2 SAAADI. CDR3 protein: CASSEGGTSGGTTQYF. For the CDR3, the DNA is TGCGCCAGCAGTGAAGGTGGGACTAGCGGGGGGACGACCCAGTACTTC.

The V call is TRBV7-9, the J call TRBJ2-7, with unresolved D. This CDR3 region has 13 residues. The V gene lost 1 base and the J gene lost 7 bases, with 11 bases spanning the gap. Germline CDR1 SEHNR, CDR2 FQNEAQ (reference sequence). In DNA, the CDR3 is TGTGCCAGCAGCTTAGAGAGCCGGGTTGAGCAGTACTTC. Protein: CASSLESRVEQYF.

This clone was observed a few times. This chain's CDR3 is CASTGESYGYTF. CDR3 DNA: TGTGCCAGTACGGGGGAAAGCTATGGCTACACCTTC. This chain links TRBV19 with TRBJ1-2; tentative D call: TRBD1 (5 bases). Trimming took 7 bases from V and 4 from J, leaving 10 bases between them. CDR1 and CDR2 from the germline V gene are LNHDA and SQIVND (reference sequence). The CDR3 spans 12 residues. The variable domain in full, with the rest retrieved from reference TRBV19 and TRBJ1-2, is DGGITQSPKYLFRKEGQNVTLSCEQNLNHDAMYWYRQDPGQGLRLIYYSQIVNDFQKGDIAEGYSVSREKKESFPLTVTSAQKNPTAFYLCASTGESYGYTFGSGTRLTVV.

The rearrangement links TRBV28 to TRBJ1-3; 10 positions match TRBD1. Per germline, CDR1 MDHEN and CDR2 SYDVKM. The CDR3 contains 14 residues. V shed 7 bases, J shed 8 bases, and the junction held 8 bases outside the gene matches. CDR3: CASIGGQGLHTIYF. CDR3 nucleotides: TGTGCCAGCATTGGGGGACAGGGGTTACACACCATATATTTT.

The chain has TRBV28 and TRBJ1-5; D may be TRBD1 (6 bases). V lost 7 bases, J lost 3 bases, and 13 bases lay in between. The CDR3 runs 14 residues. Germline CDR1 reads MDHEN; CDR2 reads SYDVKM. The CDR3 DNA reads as TGTGCCAGCATCTTAGGACAGCTCAATCAGCCCCAGCATTTT. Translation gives CASILGQLNQPQHF.

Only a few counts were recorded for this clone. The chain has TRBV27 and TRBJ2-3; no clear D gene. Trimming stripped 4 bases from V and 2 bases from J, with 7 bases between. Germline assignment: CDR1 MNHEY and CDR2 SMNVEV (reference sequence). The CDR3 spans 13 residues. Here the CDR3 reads CASSSPLTDTQYF. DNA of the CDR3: TGTGCCAGCAGTTCCCCCCTCACAGATACGCAGTATTTT.

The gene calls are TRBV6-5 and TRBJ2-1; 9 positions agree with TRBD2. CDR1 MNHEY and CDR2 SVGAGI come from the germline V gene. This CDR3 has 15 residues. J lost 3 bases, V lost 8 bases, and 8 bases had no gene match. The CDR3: CASGQTSGYYNEQFF. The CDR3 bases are TGTGCCAGCGGACAGACTAGCGGTTACTACAATGAGCAGTTCTTC.

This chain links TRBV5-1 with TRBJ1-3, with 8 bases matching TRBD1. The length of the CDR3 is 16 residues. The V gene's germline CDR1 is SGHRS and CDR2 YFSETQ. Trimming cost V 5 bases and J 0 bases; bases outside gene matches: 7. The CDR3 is CASSYNTGGSGNTIYF. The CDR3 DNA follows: TGCGCCAGCAGTTATAATACAGGGGGCTCTGGAAACACCATATATTTT.

CDR3 sequence reads: CASSMAGVKNIQYF. The DNA for the CDR3 is TGTGCCAGTAGTATGGCAGGCGTCAAAAACATTCAGTACTTC. The V call is TRBV19, the J call TRBJ2-4, with no clear D. The CDR3 contains 14 residues. Per the germline V gene, CDR1 is LNHDA and CDR2 is SQIVND (reference sequence). Trimming shortened V by 3 bases and J by 3 bases, and 9 bases separated the two germline ends.